These 31 T cell receptor beta chains were sequenced from one sample in a study of T cells in Graves' hyperthyroidism and ophthalmopathy. There were TCR beta CDR3 regions amplified from RNA transcripts. With the HTBI primer set, the TCR CDR3 went through a first round of RT-PCR. From the multiplex PCR reads, TCRdb called clonotypes with MiXCR, one entry per CDR3 protein. This table has around 600,000 distinct CDR3 sequences, over 12% appearing once. Sequencing was done on a sample of blood. The receptor source for this set is a woman in her late teens or twenties with Graves' ophthalmopathy.

There are a few counts of this clonotype. The chain uses TRBV30 and TRBJ2-7; perhaps TRBD1 as D (5 bases). The germline gives CDR1 GTSNPN, CDR2 SVGIG (reference sequence). With 2 bases removed from V and 2 bases from J, the gap between germline ends came to 10 bases. The CDR3 runs to 13 residues. The CDR3 DNA reads TGTGCCTGGAGTACCACAGGTCCCTACGAGCAGTACTTC. This sequence encodes CAWSTTGPYEQYF.

This chain joins TRBV19 and TRBJ2-5; TRBD1 agrees at 9 bases. This CDR3 has 15 amino acids. Per germline, CDR1 LNHDA and CDR2 SQIVND (reference sequence). Germline trimming cut 1 base from V and 5 bases from J; bases unmatched to any gene: 5. The CDR3 is CASSIGQGVMETQYF. CDR3 bases: TGTGCCAGTAGTATAGGACAGGGGGTTATGGAGACCCAGTACTTC.

This clonotype was counted ten times or more. This chain links TRBV28 with TRBJ1-5; D uncertain. Germline V gene lookup returns CDR1 MDHEN and CDR2 SYDVKM. This CDR3 region has 12 residues. The V gene lost 1 base and the J gene lost 9 bases, with 7 bases spanning the gap. In DNA form, the CDR3 reads TGTGCCAGCAGTTTATCGGTCCCGCCCCAGCATTTT. As protein: CASSLSVPPQHF.

The chain joins TRBV9 to TRBJ2-3, with 9 bases lining up with TRBD2. This CDR3 has 16 residues. The germline CDR1 and CDR2 sequences are SGDLS and YYNGEE. After removal of 3 bases from V and 2 bases from J, the junction contained 7 bases not matched to a gene. The CDR3 DNA reads as TGTGCCAGCAGCGCGCTAGCGGGGCGAGTCACAGATACGCAGTATTTT. The encoded protein is CASSALAGRVTDTQYF.

V usage is TRBV4-1 and J usage is TRBJ2-2; TRBD1 aligns across 7 bases. The CDR3 sequence is 15 residues long. Trimming took 4 bases from V and 6 from J; bases not matched to a gene: 8. Germline V lookup: CDR1 MGHRA, CDR2 YSYEKL. CDR3 loop: CASSLGGLYAGELFF. CDR3 coding DNA: TGCGCCAGCAGCCTAGGGGGCCTTTATGCCGGGGAGCTGTTTTTT.

This clonotype was counted many times. The chain has TRBV11-2 and TRBJ1-2; D call uncertain. The CDR3 contains 12 residues. Trimming cost V 0 bases and J 5 bases, with 4 bases left between them. Germline V gives CDR1 SGHAT, CDR2 FQNNGV. The DNA for the CDR3 is TGTGCCAGCAGCTTAGAAGTATATGGCTACACCTTC. Translation: CASSLEVYGYTF.

This clonotype came up many times. The genes are TRBV5-1 and TRBJ2-1; 10 bases fit TRBD2. This CDR3 is built from 17 residues. V lost 4 bases and J lost 6; bases outside the gene matches: 13. The germline CDR1 and CDR2 sequences are SGHRS and YFSETQ. The chain's CDR3 is CASSPMGGASGSNEQFF. The CDR3 coding sequence is TGCGCCAGCAGCCCTATGGGTGGGGCTAGCGGGAGCAATGAGCAGTTCTTC.

Many counts were recorded for this clonotype. This chain uses TRBV24-1 with TRBJ2-7, with 14 bases that match TRBD2. The CDR3 has 17 residues. The germline CDR1 and CDR2 sequences are KGHDR and SFDVKD. With 4 bases clipped from V and 3 bases from J, the junction kept 7 bases outside the gene matches. CDR3 sequence reads: CATSESGLAGDSYEQYF. CDR3 sequence (DNA): TGTGCCACCAGTGAGTCGGGACTAGCGGGAGACAGCTACGAGCAGTACTTC.

This clonotype was counted ten times or more. V is TRBV12-3 or TRBV12-4 and J is TRBJ1-5; 7 bases match TRBD1. The length of the CDR3 is 14 residues. Losses at the gene ends were 7 bases for V and 2 bases for J; bases not matched to a gene: 5. CDR3 sequence reads: CASNPGGGNQPQHF. Written as DNA, the CDR3 is TGTGCCAGCAACCCAGGGGGGGGCAATCAGCCCCAGCATTTT.

The sample holds many counts of this clonotype. This chain joins TRBV2 and TRBJ2-1; no clear D gene. Germline V CDR1 and CDR2: SNHLY, FYNNEI. V lost 0 bases to trimming and J lost 9 bases, with 12 bases between them. The CDR3 sequence is 14 residues long. CDR3 sequence: CASSEASLDSEQFF. The CDR3 nucleotides read TGTGCCAGCAGTGAAGCCTCCCTCGACTCTGAGCAGTTCTTC.

The chain has TRBV4-3 and TRBJ2-7; no clear D. Germline V gene data show CDR1 as LGHNA and CDR2 as YSLEER. This CDR3 is 14 amino acids long. The V gene lost 3 bases and the J gene lost 3 bases, with 12 bases spanning the gap. The CDR3 bases are TGCGCCAGCAGCCAGGGTCCCATTGGCTACGAGCAGTACTTC. Translating gives CASSQGPIGYEQYF.

The chain combines TRBV18 with TRBJ2-7; 7 bases are a match to TRBD1. V lost 6 bases, J lost 4 bases, and 9 bases stayed unmatched. CDR3 length equals 14 residues. Germline assignment: CDR1 KGHSH and CDR2 LQKENI. CDR3 bases: TGTGCCAGCTCGCCGGGACAGACACGTTACGAGCAGTACTTC. Its protein is CASSPGQTRYEQYF.

This rearrangement joins TRBV4-2 to TRBJ2-2, with TRBD2 matching over 7 bases. Losses at the gene ends were 2 bases for V and 7 bases for J; bases not matched to a gene: 7. The germline V gene encodes CDR1 LGHNA and CDR2 YNFKEQ. The CDR3 extends over 15 amino acids. As DNA, the CDR3 is TGTGCCAGCAGCCAACAAAGCGGGATTATCGGGGAGCTGTTTTTT. Translating it yields CASSQQSGIIGELFF.

This clonotype occurred once. A much more abundant neighbour one base away suggests this may be a read error. The rearrangement links TRBV30 to TRBJ2-1; 7 nucleotides match TRBD2. Germline V gives CDR1 GTSNPN, CDR2 SVGIG (reference sequence). After removal of 8 bases from V and 5 bases from J, the junction contained 18 bases not matched to a gene. This CDR3 is 16 amino acids long. CDR3 region: CALGTSELWSHNEQFF. DNA of the CDR3: TGTGCCCTCGGTACTAGCGAGCTATGGTCCCACAATGAGCAGTTCTTC.

This clonotype was counted ten times or more. CDR3 loop: CASSPRGAGLSEQYF. The DNA of the CDR3 is TGTGCCAGCAGCCCCCGTGGGGCGGGACTATCCGAGCAGTACTTC. The J gene is TRBJ2-7, the V gene TRBV28; TRBD2 aligns across 7 bases. Germline assignment: CDR1 MDHEN and CDR2 SYDVKM. Germline trimming cut 6 bases from V and 6 bases from J; bases unmatched to any gene: 14. This CDR3 spans 15 amino acids.

Note on this clonotype: One end of the junction fails to match germline, which may point to a read error. This chain links TRBV30 with TRBJ1-3; D ambiguous. The CDR3 has 13 residues. Germline CDR1 and CDR2: GTSNPN and SVGIG (reference sequence). DNA for the CDR3: TGTGCCTGGAGCGTGGGCTCTAGAAACACCATATATTTT. Protein sequence: CAWSVGSRNTIYF.

This clonotype was detected a few times. This chain joins TRBV20-1 and TRBJ2-5, with 7 bases matching TRBD1. In germline, CDR1 is DFQATT, CDR2 SNEGSKA (reference sequence). The CDR3 runs to 15 residues. With 0 bases clipped from V and 5 bases from J, the junction kept 9 bases outside the gene matches. The CDR3 nucleotides are TGCAGTGCTAGAGATCCCACAGGGGAAAGGGAGACCCAGTACTTC. This translates into CSARDPTGERETQYF.

The chain links TRBV4-1 to TRBJ2-5; D may be TRBD2 (6 bases). There are 14 residues in the CDR3. The V gene's germline CDR1 is MGHRA and CDR2 YSYEKL. Between the trimmed V and J ends, which lost 4 bases and 4 bases, there was a span of 13 bases. The CDR3 DNA follows: TGCGCCAGCAGCCTCGCAGGGAGGTCAGAGACCCAGTACTTC. Its protein is CASSLAGRSETQYF.

This clonotype came up a few times. The rearrangement links TRBV6-5 to TRBJ2-7, with D perhaps matching TRBD1 or TRBD2 (7 bases each). V gave up 0 bases and J gave up 4 bases, with 16 bases separating them. The CDR3 totals 16 residues. Looked up from germline, CDR1 is MNHEY and CDR2 is SVGAGI. CDR3 bases: TGTGCCAGCAGTTACTCCCAGGGGGGGGGTTTTTACGAGCAGTACTTC. Translation: CASSYSQGGGFYEQYF.

This clonotype appeared a few times. CDR3 residues: CAISERYTDQPQHF. The CDR3 DNA sequence: TGTGCCATCAGTGAGCGCTATACCGATCAGCCCCAGCATTTT. This chain uses TRBV10-3 with TRBJ1-5; no clear D gene. CDR1 is ENHRY and CDR2 is SYGVKD in the germline V gene. The germline V and J ends were trimmed by 2 bases and 5 bases, with 10 bases remaining between them. The CDR3 length is 14 residues.

Concerning this clonotype itself: Since a much larger clone is just one base distant, this may be a read error. The conserved phenylalanine or tryptophan is not found at the CDR3 terminus, so this likely reflects a read error. The chain employs TRBV5-1 and TRBJ2-7, with a possible D match to TRBD1 (6 bases). There are 14 residues in the CDR3. CDR1 SGHRS and CDR2 YFSETQ come from the germline V gene. V was cut by 2 bases and J by 4 bases, with 13 bases left in between. The CDR3 region has the DNA TGCGCCAGCAGCTTCACGGACAGACCGTACGAGCAGTACCTC. This translates into CASSFTDRPYEQYL.

This clonotype was picked up many times. The V and J genes are TRBV5-1 and TRBJ2-3; 8 nucleotides match TRBD2. V shed 6 bases and J 5 bases; nucleotides not matched to a gene: 14. CDR1 and CDR2 from the germline V gene are SGHRS and YFSETQ. The CDR3 consists of 16 residues. CDR3 in amino acids: CASTPTTSGTGDTQYF. The CDR3 nucleotides read TGCGCCAGCACCCCTACTACTAGCGGTACAGGAGATACGCAGTATTTT.

This clonotype was counted many times. The chain links TRBV30 to TRBJ1-2, with 8 bases identical to TRBD1. The CDR3 loop spans 12 amino acids. The V gene's germline CDR1 is GTSNPN and CDR2 SVGIG (reference sequence). V gave up 4 bases and J gave up 6 bases; unmatched junction bases: 4. CDR3 amino acids: CAWTTGGHGYTF. In DNA, the CDR3 is TGTGCCTGGACTACAGGGGGGCATGGCTACACCTTC. The variable domain in full, completed from reference TRBV30 and TRBJ1-2, reads SQTIHQWPATLVQPVGSPLSLECTVEGTSNPNLYWYRQAAGRGLQLLFYSVGIGQISSEVPQNLSASRPQDRQFILSSKKLLLSDSGFYLCAWTTGGHGYTFGSGTRLTVV.

There are a few counts of this clonotype. The V gene is TRBV29-1, the J gene TRBJ2-5, with D possibly TRBD2 on 5 matching bases. The CDR3 spans 11 residues. V was clipped by 5 bases and J by 4 bases, with 8 bases between them. Germline CDR1 reads SQVTM; CDR2 reads ANQGSEA. CDR3 sequence: CSVRERETQYF. The CDR3 DNA follows: TGCAGCGTTAGGGAGAGAGAGACCCAGTACTTC.

This clonotype has ten or more counts. This rearrangement joins TRBV5-1 to TRBJ2-7; TRBD2 aligns across 12 bases. CDR3 length: 15 residues. J lost 6 bases, V lost 6 bases, and 10 bases had no gene match. In germline, CDR1 is SGHRS, CDR2 YFSETQ. The CDR3 loop is CASTVTPTSGSEQYF. DNA of the CDR3: TGCGCCAGCACCGTGACCCCGACTAGCGGGAGCGAGCAGTACTTC.

This clonotype was found many times. This chain joins TRBV2 and TRBJ2-1; the D is unclear. V was clipped by 0 bases and J by 8 bases, with 11 bases between them. Germline-derived CDR1 and CDR2 are SNHLY and FYNNEI. CDR3 length: 14 amino acids. The CDR3 DNA is TGTGCCAGCAGTGAAGCGCTAAATAGGGATGAGCAGTTCTTC. As protein: CASSEALNRDEQFF.

At least ten counts were recorded for this clonotype. The chain combines TRBV7-8 with TRBJ2-1, with D hard to call. V lost 1 base and J 5 bases, leaving 12 bases between the germline ends. CDR3 length equals 15 residues. The germline gives CDR1 SGHVS, CDR2 FQNEAQ. DNA of the CDR3: TGTGCCAGCAGCTTAGTTCGTTTTGCACACAATGAGCAGTTCTTC. Its protein is CASSLVRFAHNEQFF.

This clonotype was picked up a small number of times. V usage is TRBV6-1 and J usage is TRBJ1-5; TRBD1 might be the D (5 bases). V was clipped by 6 bases and J by 6 bases, with 15 bases between them. Germline loops: CDR1 MNHNS, CDR2 SASEGT. The CDR3 loop spans 14 amino acids. Here the CDR3 reads CASRLDIGGQPQHF. In DNA form, the CDR3 reads TGTGCCAGCAGACTTGATATTGGGGGTCAGCCCCAGCATTTT.

The J gene is TRBJ2-2, the V gene TRBV5-5; TRBD1 agrees at 9 bases. The CDR3 spans 19 residues. With V trimmed by 4 bases and J by 1 base, 14 bases remained unmatched. Germline V gene lookup returns CDR1 SGHKS and CDR2 YYEKEE (reference sequence). Written as DNA, the CDR3 is TGTGCCAGCAGCACCCCGGGACAGGGTAACGGGAAGAACACCGGGGAGCTGTTTTTT. This sequence encodes CASSTPGQGNGKNTGELFF.

The sample holds a few counts of this clonotype. This chain joins TRBV28 and TRBJ1-5; D not resolved. The germline V gene encodes CDR1 MDHEN and CDR2 SYDVKM. The length of the CDR3 is 15 residues. V lost 6 bases to trimming and J lost 3 bases, with 15 bases between them. The CDR3 spells CASSKRVINNQPQHF. CDR3 bases: TGTGCCAGCAGCAAACGAGTGATTAACAATCAGCCCCAGCATTTT.

A few counts support this clonotype. The chain joins TRBV4-3 to TRBJ1-2; possible D gene TRBD1, 5 bases. Per the germline V gene, CDR1 is LGHNA and CDR2 is YSLEER. The V gene lost 0 bases and the J gene lost 3 bases, with 8 bases spanning the gap. The CDR3 is 14 amino acids. The CDR3 coding sequence is TGCGCCAGCAGCCAAGATGCAGGGCACTATGGCTACACCTTC. It translates to CASSQDAGHYGYTF.